This entry lists 4 T cell receptor beta chains sequenced from one sample in a study of blood T cell repertoires in COVID-19. Assay: immunoSEQ multiplex PCR; the TCRdb copy retains only in-frame clones and omits some. The sample consists of about 430,000 clones, 75% to 90% of them appearing once. Sequencing was carried out using PBMCs or T cells enriched from blood (not recorded which). Receptors were obtained from a man aged 30 to 45 who had recovered from COVID-19.

The V gene is TRBV28, the J gene TRBJ1-4; no reliable D call. Trimming shortened V by 2 bases and J by 3 bases, and 10 bases separated the two germline ends. The CDR3 loop spans 15 amino acids. Germline assignment: CDR1 MDHEN and CDR2 SYDVKM. CDR3 loop: CASSLDSAANEKLFF. The CDR3 DNA follows: TGTGCCAGCAGTTTAGACTCAGCAGCTAATGAAAAACTGTTTTTT.

The chain has TRBV7-2 and TRBJ1-2, with 8 bases fitting TRBD1. This CDR3 is 13 amino acids long. V lost 5 bases, J lost 9 bases, and 8 bases stayed unmatched. Germline V gene data show CDR1 as SGHTA and CDR2 as FQGNSA. CDR3 bases: TGTGCCAGCAGCCCCCTGCAGGGGGCCAGCTACACCTTC. It yields the protein CASSPLQGASYTF.

The CDR3: CAWTVRGLAEPYEQYF. The DNA of the CDR3 is TGTGCCTGGACCGTACGGGGACTAGCGGAGCCTTACGAGCAGTACTTC. This chain connects TRBV30 to TRBJ2-7, with TRBD2 identical over 11 bases. CDR3 size: 16 residues. Germline values: CDR1 GTSNPN, CDR2 SVGIG (reference sequence). V was pared by 4 bases and J by 4 bases, with 12 bases of the junction left unmatched.

This clone was recorded a few times. The rearrangement joins TRBV5-1 to TRBJ2-7; tentative D call: TRBD1 (6 bases). V lost 2 bases and J lost 5, with 17 bases in between. The germline CDR1 and CDR2 sequences are SGHRS and YFSETQ. CDR3 length equals 15 residues. CDR3 in amino acids: CASSLPETGLDEQYF. DNA of the CDR3: TGCGCCAGCAGCTTACCTGAGACAGGTCTAGACGAGCAGTACTTC.